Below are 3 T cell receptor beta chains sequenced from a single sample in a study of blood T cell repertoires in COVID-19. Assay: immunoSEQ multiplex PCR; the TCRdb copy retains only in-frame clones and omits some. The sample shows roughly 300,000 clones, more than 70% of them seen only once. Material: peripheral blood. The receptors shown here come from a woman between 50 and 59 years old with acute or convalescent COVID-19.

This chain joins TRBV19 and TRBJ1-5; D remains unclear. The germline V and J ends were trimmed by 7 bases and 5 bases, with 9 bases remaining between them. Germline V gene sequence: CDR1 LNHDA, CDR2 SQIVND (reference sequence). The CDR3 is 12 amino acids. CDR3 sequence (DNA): TGTGCCAGTATAGAACAGCATCAGCCCCAGCATTTT. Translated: CASIEQHQPQHF. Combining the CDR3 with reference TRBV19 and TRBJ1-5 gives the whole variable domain DGGITQSPKYLFRKEGQNVTLSCEQNLNHDAMYWYRQDPGQGLRLIYYSQIVNDFQKGDIAEGYSVSREKKESFPLTVTSAQKNPTAFYLCASIEQHQPQHFGDGTRLSIL.

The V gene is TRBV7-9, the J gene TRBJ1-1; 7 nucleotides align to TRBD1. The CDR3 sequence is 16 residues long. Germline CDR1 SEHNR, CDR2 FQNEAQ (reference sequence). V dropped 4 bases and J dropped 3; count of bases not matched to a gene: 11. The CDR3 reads CASSSGVEGAHTEAFF. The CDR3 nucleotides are TGTGCCAGCAGCTCCGGGGTCGAGGGGGCTCACACTGAAGCTTTCTTT.

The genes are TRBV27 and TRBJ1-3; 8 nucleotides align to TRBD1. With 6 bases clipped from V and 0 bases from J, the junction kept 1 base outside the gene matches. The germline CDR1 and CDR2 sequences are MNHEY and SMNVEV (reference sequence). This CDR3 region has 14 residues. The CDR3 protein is CASRGTGSGNTIYF. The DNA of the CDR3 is TGTGCCAGCAGAGGGACAGGCTCTGGAAACACCATATATTTT.